This T cell receptor beta chain stems from a study of shared clonotypes between healthy human individuals. General study findings and limits: Sharing across several donors was seen in around 5% of naive CD4 clonotypes. Donor clonotype sharing was expected to depend on sequencing depth.

The germline CDR1 and CDR2 sequences are SGHVS and FQNEAQ. This CDR3 comprises 14 residues. V dropped 4 bases and J dropped 2 bases, with 12 bases sitting between them. As to this clone: Its antigen is unknown.

The assay was run at deep level. Sequencing was performed with immunoSEQ multiplex PCR; in TCRdb, only in-frame clones are kept and a portion is missing. This table holds 2 million to 2.5 million clones, 85% to 95% found once. The chain employs TRBV7-8 and TRBJ2-7; no clear D. Sequencing was done on a sample of naive CD4+ T cells from PBMCs. This sample's subset: CD45RA+ positively selected. The sequence derives from a man aged 18 to 35 in good health. Some clones in this sample may be carry-over from other donors' samples. The CDR3 loop reads CASSSNRNTYEQYF. CDR3 coding DNA: TGTGCCAGCAGCTCGAACAGAAATACCTACGAGCAGTACTTC.